This entry concerns a single T cell receptor beta chain. What it binds is not known. Within Nashville, Tennessee resided all donors, each a Caucasian adult. These data originate in a study of shared clonotypes between healthy human individuals. Study observations and caveats: Owing to a small donor count, the genetic and exposure-history diversity represented was limited. Several donors showed sharing of roughly 5% of naive CD4 clonotypes.

Original methodology: Because ImmunoSEQ provided only junction sequences with no quality scores, the filtering differed. Assay used: immunoSEQ multiplex PCR; TCRdb lists only in-frame clones, some missing. From that table come the V and J calls and clone size; the DNA was used to work out D and trimming. The table shows about 2.4 million clones, with approximately 92% occurring only once. The V gene's germline CDR1 is SGHAT and CDR2 FQNNGV. The CDR3 spans 15 residues. V lost 7 bases, J lost 0 bases, and 15 bases lay in between. This TCR was sampled from a man aged 18 to 30 in good health. Sequencing used naive CD4+ T cells sorted from blood. Subset: CD45RA+ positively selected. The chain couples TRBV11-2 to TRBJ2-5; tentative D call: TRBD2 (5 bases). CDR3 DNA sequence: TGTGCCAGCACTGGAAGTACGGACTACCAAGAGACCCAGTACTTC. Its protein product is CASTGSTDYQETQYF.